The rows below give T cell receptor beta chains drawn from one sample of a study of T cell responses to AZD1222 COVID-19 vaccine. Assay used: immunoSEQ multiplex PCR; TCRdb lists only in-frame clones, some missing. The sample consists of 110,000 to 150,000 clones, approximately 91% of them appearing once. The sample here was peripheral blood, taken on day 0 of AZD1222 vaccination. The receptors come from an adult in good health. Both conserved end residues are part of each CDR3. A D gene is named only where the DNA matches it firmly. Rows may omit the clone size; those that give it use once, few, many or a size class.

TRBJ2-7 - TRBV3-1/TRBV3-2 - CASSQGLNYEQYF TGTGCCAGCAGCCAAGGATTGAACTACGAGCAGTACTTC
TRBJ2-5 - TRBV4-2 - CASSQDTTSQETQYF TGTGCCAGCAGCCAAGATACGACTAGCCAAGAGACCCAGTACTTC
TRBJ2-2 - TRBV11-3 - CASSPGILDTGELFF TGTGCCAGCAGCCCAGGGATTCTGGACACCGGGGAGCTGTTTTTT
TRBJ1-1 - TRBV19 - CASSIKRERGILNTEAFF TGTGCCAGTAGTATAAAACGGGAGAGGGGGATACTGAACACTGAAGCTTTCTTT
TRBJ2-2 - TRBV28 once CASSHGTTFYTGELFF TGTGCCAGCAGTCATGGGACAACTTTTTACACCGGGGAGCTGTTTTTT
TRBJ2-7 - TRBV10-1 once CASSQSQSYEQYF TGCGCCAGCAGTCAATCGCAATCCTACGAGCAGTACTTC
TRBJ2-7 - TRBV7-7 - CASSLTRDYEQYF TGTGCTAGCAGCTTAACCCGGGACTACGAGCAGTACTTC
TRBJ2-7 - TRBV10-2 - CASSVTTGTYEQYF TGCGCCAGCAGTGTGACGACAGGGACTTACGAGCAGTACTTC
TRBJ2-7 - TRBV15 - CATSRGAGITYEQYF TGTGCCACCAGCAGAGGGGCCGGGATAACCTACGAGCAGTACTTC
TRBJ2-7 - TRBV5-6 few CASSLRANEQYF TGTGCCAGCAGCCTCCGGGCGAATGAGCAGTACTTC
TRBJ1-1 - TRBV12-5 few CASGGFQATEAFF TGTGCTAGTGGGGGATTTCAGGCCACTGAAGCTTTCTTT
TRBJ2-3 - TRBV5-1 - CASSLVQDTQYF TGCGCCAGCAGCTTGGTCCAAGATACGCAGTATTTT
TRBJ2-7 - TRBV5-1 - CASSHGGTVFYEQYF TGCGCCAGCAGCCACGGCGGGACAGTATTCTACGAGCAGTACTTC
TRBJ2-7 - TRBV19 - CASSLTGPTGEQYF TGTGCCAGTAGTCTTACCGGGCCTACGGGCGAGCAGTACTTC
TRBJ2-1 TRBD2 TRBV6-4 once CASSEVAGGYNEQFF TGTGCCAGCAGTGAAGTAGCGGGGGGCTACAATGAGCAGTTCTTC
TRBJ2-5 - TRBV4-1 - CASSGSGVVRKTQYF TGCGCCAGCAGTGGGTCCGGGGTCGTTAGGAAGACCCAGTACTTC
TRBJ1-1 - TRBV30 - CAGLRGRNTEAFF TGTGCCGGTCTTCGGGGGAGGAACACTGAAGCTTTCTTT
TRBJ2-5 - TRBV27 once CASSPLATQETQYF TGTGCCAGCAGCCCGCTAGCGACTCAAGAGACCCAGTACTTC
TRBJ2-2 - TRBV6-5 once CASRHRVVGSGELFF TGTGCCAGCAGACACAGGGTCGTTGGTTCCGGGGAGCTGTTTTTT
TRBJ1-1 - TRBV27 - CASSLGPQERGREAFF TGTGCCAGCAGTTTAGGGCCGCAGGAACGGGGCAGGGAAGCTTTCTTT
TRBJ2-2 TRBD2 TRBV7-2 - CASSLGLAGPTGELFF TGTGCCAGCAGCTTAGGACTAGCGGGACCCACCGGGGAGCTGTTTTTT
TRBJ2-1 - TRBV9 - CASSGGATGGNEQFF TGTGCCAGCAGCGGCGGGGCCACTGGGGGCAATGAGCAGTTCTTC
TRBJ2-7 TRBD2 TRBV11-2 - CASSLRTGGEQYF TGTGCCAGCAGCCTTAGGACGGGGGGCGAGCAGTACTTC